This TCR beta chain was documented in a study of intratumoral heterogeneity in liver cancer. Multiple geographically separated regions of the hepatocellular carcinoma nodule were sampled separately. Findings of the study overall: Tumor-infiltrating lymphocyte representation was acknowledged to be under-sampled.

Assay used: immunoSEQ multiplex PCR; TCRdb lists only in-frame clones, some missing. The profile covers under 7,500 clones, with around two thirds appearing a single time and about 39% taken by the ten largest. V shed 5 bases, J shed 10 bases, and the junction held 9 bases outside the gene matches. Looked up from germline, CDR1 is KGHDR and CDR2 is SFDVKD. The CDR3 runs to 15 residues. This clone was counted a few times. Its antigen remains unknown. This specimen was tumor tissue, taken before any cancer treatment. The receptor was isolated from a woman aged 70-85 years with hepatocellular carcinoma. V is TRBV24-1 and J is TRBJ2-1; 11 bases match TRBD2. The chain's CDR3 is CATSVSLAGVGEQFF. CDR3 DNA sequence: TGTGCCACCAGTGTTTCACTAGCGGGAGTTGGCGAGCAGTTCTTC.